The 14 T cell receptor beta chains below come from one sample, sequenced in a study of a mutant IDH1 vaccine in newly diagnosed glioma. Data came from immunoSEQ multiplex PCR; TCRdb stores just in-frame clones and leaves some out. Here the sample spans tens of thousands of clones, approximately 80% being singletons. Antigens of these TCRs are unknown. Time point denoted: week 11, during vaccination. The study gave 300 ug of mutant IDH1 20-mer peptide per vaccine dose, with topical imiquimod. The sequencing used PBMCs, collected from a glioma patient whose treatment included an IDH1 peptide vaccine. The receptor source for this set is a young woman with glioma.

The chain combines TRBV7-6 with TRBJ2-3, with 9 positions matching TRBD2. There are 16 residues in the CDR3. Germline CDR1 and CDR2: SGHVS and FNYEAQ. Trimming took 3 bases from V and 6 from J; bases not matched to a gene: 10. This CDR3 is CASSFGGGGKGDTQYF. The CDR3 DNA reads as TGTGCCAGCAGCTTCGGCGGGGGGGGGAAAGGTGATACGCAGTATTTT.

The gene calls are TRBV10-3 and TRBJ1-1; no reliable D call. CDR1 ENHRY and CDR2 SYGVKD come from the germline V gene. CDR3 size: 12 residues. Trimming removed 2 bases at V and 4 bases at J, with 5 bases between. The CDR3, as DNA: TGTGCCATCAGTGAGGTGGGCACTGAAGCTTTCTTT. Its protein product is CAISEVGTEAFF.

The chain combines TRBV2 with TRBJ2-2; TRBD1 aligns across 7 bases. Germline V gene sequence: CDR1 SNHLY, CDR2 FYNNEI. The V and J ends lost 10 bases and 2 bases, in that order; junction bases with no gene match: 10. The CDR3 sequence is 15 residues long. CDR3 sequence (DNA): TGTGCCACCAAGTCCGGGACAGAAAACACCGGGGAGCTGTTTTTT. Translation gives CATKSGTENTGELFF.

The chain is built from TRBV19 and TRBJ1-5; D is unresolved. The CDR3 contains 15 residues. Per germline, CDR1 LNHDA and CDR2 SQIVND (reference sequence). Trimming left V 2 bases short and J 3 bases short, with 11 bases between. The CDR3 sequence is CASSIQVDTNQPQHF. The CDR3 DNA reads TGTGCCAGTAGTATACAGGTTGACACCAATCAGCCCCAGCATTTT.

The chain combines TRBV5-1 with TRBJ2-1, with D uncertain. CDR1 is SGHRS and CDR2 is YFSETQ in the germline V gene. The ends were cut back, 4 bases at V and 9 bases at J, with 20 bases in the middle. The CDR3 loop spans 15 amino acids. The CDR3: CASSGARSDNAEQFF. CDR3 nucleotide sequence: TGCGCCAGCAGCGGCGCTCGTTCGGATAATGCTGAGCAGTTCTTC.

V gene TRBV4-2 combines with J gene TRBJ2-5; TRBD2 aligns across 8 bases. The CDR3 extends over 15 amino acids. Germline V CDR1 and CDR2: LGHNA, YNFKEQ. Losses at the gene ends were 2 bases for V and 1 base for J; bases not matched to a gene: 3. The CDR3 nucleotides are TGTGCCAGCAGCCAACCAACTAGCGGCCAAGAGACCCAGTACTTC. It yields the protein CASSQPTSGQETQYF.

The rearrangement joins TRBV16 to TRBJ2-1, with D possibly matching TRBD2 (6 bases). The CDR3 runs to 12 residues. In germline, CDR1 is KGHSY, CDR2 FQNENV. V lost 8 bases, J lost 12 bases, and 17 bases lay in between. CDR3 nucleotide sequence: TGTGCCAGCTACGGGGGTCAGCTAGTGCAGTTCTTC. This codes for CASYGGQLVQFF. The whole variable domain, filled in from reference TRBV16 and TRBJ2-1, reads GEEVAQTPKHLVRGEGQKAKLYCAPIKGHSYVFWYQQVLKNEFKFLISFQNENVFDETGMPKERFSAKCLPNSPCSLEIQATKLEDSAVYFCASYGGQLVQFFGPGTRLTVL.

This chain links TRBV16 with TRBJ2-2; a possible D gene is TRBD1 (6 bases). Per the germline V gene, CDR1 is KGHSY and CDR2 is FQNENV. The V end was cut by 8 bases, the J end by 1 base, with 14 bases between. This CDR3 has 15 amino acids. CDR3 amino acids: CASASNRVNTGELFF. In DNA, the CDR3 is TGTGCCAGCGCCTCAAACAGGGTGAACACCGGGGAGCTGTTTTTT.

There are a few counts of this clone. At one end the junction does not follow the germline gene, possibly because of a read error. The rearrangement links TRBV7-7 to TRBJ1-2; D perhaps matches TRBD1 (5 bases). CDR1 is SSHAT, CDR2 FNYEAQ, per germline (reference sequence). The CDR3 spans 17 residues. For the CDR3, the DNA is TGTGCTAGCAGCTTTTTTTGGGGGGACCGTACTAACTATGGCTACACCTTC. Protein: CASSFFWGDRTNYGYTF. The full variable domain, in which reference TRBV7-7 and TRBJ1-2 provide the parts outside the CDR3, is GAGVSQSPRYKVTKRGQDVTLRCDPISSHATLYWYQQALGQGPEFLTYFNYEAQPDKSGLPSDRFSAERPEGSISTLTIQRTEQRDSAMYRCASSFFWGDRTNYGYTFGSGTRLTVV.

This clone has a handful of counts. This chain connects TRBV25-1 to TRBJ2-7, with 8 bases lining up with TRBD2. In germline, CDR1 is MGHDK, CDR2 SYGVNS. The CDR3 totals 15 residues. J lost 3 bases, V lost 3 bases, and 7 bases had no gene match. The CDR3 region is CASSDQRELGYEQYF. CDR3 DNA: TGTGCCAGCAGTGATCAGCGGGAGTTGGGCTACGAGCAGTACTTC.

V is TRBV7-2 and J is TRBJ1-5; no reliable D call. CDR1 and CDR2 from the germline V gene are SGHTA and FQGNSA. There are 15 residues in the CDR3. Between the trimmed V and J ends, which lost 5 bases and 2 bases, there was a span of 13 bases. CDR3: CASSLSLGGNQPQHF. Here the CDR3 DNA reads TGTGCCAGCAGCCTATCCCTTGGGGGCAATCAGCCCCAGCATTTT.

The chain recombines TRBV28 with TRBJ2-6; D uncertain. CDR3 length: 15 amino acids. Germline V gives CDR1 MDHEN, CDR2 SYDVKM. Between the trimmed V and J ends, which lost 2 bases and 1 base, there was a span of 6 bases. The CDR3 DNA is TGTGCCAGCAGTTTAGGAGCTTCTGGGGCCAACGTCCTGACTTTC. Translated, it gives CASSLGASGANVLTF.

This clone was seen a few times. The chain is built from TRBV7-9 and TRBJ1-1; D gene uncertain. The length of the CDR3 is 12 residues. Between the trimmed V and J ends, which lost 2 bases and 7 bases, there was a span of 8 bases. Germline values: CDR1 SEHNR, CDR2 FQNEAQ (reference sequence). In DNA, the CDR3 is TGTGCCAGCAGCTTACTCGGGAGTGAAGCTTTCTTT. Protein: CASSLLGSEAFF.

The CDR3 here is CAISRYSYGYTF. CDR3 in DNA: TGTGCCATCAGCAGATATAGCTATGGCTACACCTTC. V gene TRBV10-3 combines with J gene TRBJ1-2; no clear D gene. The V end lost 6 bases, the J end lost 4 bases, and 9 bases lay between the germline ends. This CDR3 contains 12 residues. CDR1 and CDR2 from the germline V gene are ENHRY and SYGVKD.